This T cell receptor beta chain emerged from a study of GPR56 and killer-like receptors on CD4 memory cells (dated by TCRdb to the late 2010s). Concerning the study at large: It was proposed in the study that human CD4+ memory T-cell differentiation and cytokine production potential are marked by progressive acquisition of KLRB1, KLRG1, GPR56 and then KLRF1. Healthy blood donors in the study were described as age-matched to the liver disease patients, whose median age was approximately 65 years.

Sequencer: Illumina HiSeq 2500. The recombined TCRbeta locus was amplified by a previously published PCR protocol to build sequencing libraries. On the authors' methods: Any read whose average quality score fell below 30 was discarded, and IMSEQ was used to process the reads that remained. Each clonotype was defined by the combination of Vbeta gene, Jbeta gene and CDR3 amino acid sequence. The Morisita-Horn index, computed on the top 100 expanded clones, was used to measure repertoire overlap between populations. Renyi diversity profiles calculated on the top 100 expanded clones were used to assess clonal diversity. TCRdb reprocessed the reads, reporting each CDR3 protein sequence once and no DNA. Here the V and J calls rest on TCRdb's processing, not on the authors' analysis. The table held for this sample gives some 200 distinct CDR3 sequences. The biggest ten clones account for 75% to 85% of the sample.

The study at large found these results: Overlap of TCR repertoires was especially pronounced between late populations 4 and 5, and partly extended to population 3. The authors took the finding that clones dominating late populations 4 and 5 were also present in early populations 1 and 2 as evidence for linear differentiation. Clonal frequency was low in the marker-negative population and rose progressively along the proposed pathway, while TCRbeta diversity fell correspondingly. Rather than covering full repertoires, the diversity and similarity analyses were limited to the 100 most expanded clones in each population.

Before TCRbeta sequencing, fluorescence-activated cell sorting was used to enrich five KLR/GPR56-defined CD4+ populations. To test whether memory differentiation follows a linear pathway, the researchers sequenced TCRbeta repertoires from five CD4+ T-cell subsets, each defined by expression of KLRB1, KLRG1, GPR56 and KLRF1. TCR-sequenced cells came from peripheral blood of healthy control individuals, reported as five donors in the TCRbeta analysis figure. Heparinized peripheral blood was collected and all samples were processed within one hour of retrieval. To isolate peripheral blood mononuclear cells, blood was diluted 1:2 in PBS and put through Biocoll density gradient centrifugation at room temperature. Before flow sorting, CD4+ T cells were enriched from freshly isolated PBMCs by magnetic sorting with anti-CD4 MicroBeads. A BD FACSAria II was used to sort CD4+ T cells enriched from PBMCs of healthy donors according to marker expression. For surface staining, the researchers used Miltenyi Biotec antibodies: anti-KLRB1 clone 191B8, anti-KLRF1 clone 4A4.D10 and anti-KLRG1 clone REA261.

Via the germline V gene, CDR1 is MNHEY and CDR2 SVGEGT. Its CDR3 holds 16 amino acids, cysteine through phenylalanine. No coding sequence is recorded. Based on frequency, this clonotype is considered large (0.1 to 1%); no count was recorded. The antigen this receptor binds is unknown. The chain is assembled from TRBV6-2 or TRBV6-3 and TRBJ2-3; absent DNA, TCRdb's TRBD1 call cannot be checked. This sequence was found in a human donor in good health. The sample was memory CD4+ T cells from blood. CDR3 sequence: CASSYWWGRSTDTQYF.